Listed here are 12 T cell receptor beta chains from one sample, sequenced in a study of blood T cell repertoires in COVID-19. Clones were sequenced by immunoSEQ multiplex PCR, and TCRdb holds only the in-frame ones, with some missing. The sample includes about 73,000 clones, over 60% of them seen just once. Sequenced: peripheral blood. The source of these receptors is a man between 65 and 85 years old with COVID-19, enrolled during active disease.

V usage is TRBV5-4 and J usage is TRBJ1-2; TRBD1 agrees at 9 bases. Germline CDR1 reads SGHNT; CDR2 reads YYREEE (reference sequence). The ends lost 4 bases at V and 4 bases at J; junction bases unmatched: 8. The CDR3 has 15 amino acids. CDR3 region: CASSVPGQGSYGYTF. The DNA for the CDR3 is TGTGCCAGCAGCGTTCCGGGACAGGGATCCTATGGCTACACCTTC.

The chain employs TRBV10-3 and TRBJ1-5, with D uncertain. This CDR3 is 15 amino acids long. With 3 bases removed from V and 2 bases from J, the gap between germline ends came to 11 bases. Looked up from germline, CDR1 is ENHRY and CDR2 is SYGVKD. The CDR3 loop is CAISDSTRGNQPQHF. DNA for the CDR3: TGTGCCATCAGTGACAGTACCCGGGGCAATCAGCCCCAGCATTTT.

The CDR3 region has the DNA TGTGCCAGCAGCTTAGCTGCGGGTACTGAAGCTTTCTTT. Translation gives CASSLAAGTEAFF. The J gene is TRBJ1-1, the V gene TRBV7-2; D not certain. Looked up from germline, CDR1 is SGHTA and CDR2 is FQGNSA. V lost 0 bases and J 5 bases, leaving 7 bases between the germline ends. The CDR3 has 13 amino acids.

About this clone: One end of the junction fails to match germline, which may point to a read error. The chain combines TRBV28 with TRBJ1-5; 7 nucleotides line up with TRBD1. The germline V gene encodes CDR1 MDHEN and CDR2 SYDVKM. The CDR3 has 13 residues. The CDR3 loop is CFTGRGVNQPQHF. The CDR3 nucleotides read TGCTTCACCGGCAGGGGGGTCAATCAGCCCCAGCATTTT.

The V gene is TRBV19, the J gene TRBJ1-5; D is undetermined. The ends were cut back, 1 base at V and 1 base at J, with 5 bases in the middle. Per the germline V gene, CDR1 is LNHDA and CDR2 is SQIVND (reference sequence). This CDR3 has 14 amino acids. The CDR3 DNA is TGTGCCAGTAGTATAGCCTCGAGCAATCAGCCCCAGCATTTT. Translating gives CASSIASSNQPQHF.

The rearrangement links TRBV3-1 (or the pseudogene TRBV3-2) to TRBJ1-5; possible D gene TRBD1, 6 bases. Germline V gene data show CDR1 as LGHDT and CDR2 as YNNKEL (reference sequence). The V gene lost 0 bases and the J gene lost 2 bases, with 20 bases spanning the gap. The CDR3 is made up of 19 amino acids. The CDR3 nucleotides read TGTGCCAGCAGCCAAGATTGTACAGGGCAAAAAGTTTGCAATCAGCCCCAGCATTTT. Protein product: CASSQDCTGQKVCNQPQHF.

This rearrangement joins TRBV7-8 to TRBJ2-1; D perhaps matches TRBD1 (6 bases). Germline loops: CDR1 SGHVS, CDR2 FQNEAQ. This CDR3 is 13 amino acids long. V lost 3 bases to trimming and J lost 4 bases, with 7 bases between them. The CDR3: CASSFGQYNEQFF. DNA for the CDR3: TGTGCCAGCAGCTTTGGACAGTACAATGAGCAGTTCTTC. Full variable domain (missing parts from reference TRBV7-8 and TRBJ2-1): GAGVSQSPRYKVAKRGQDVALRCDPISGHVSLFWYQQALGQGPEFLTYFQNEAQLDKSGLPSDRFFAERPEGSVSTLKIQRTQQEDSAVYLCASSFGQYNEQFFGPGTRLTVL.

The chain joins TRBV13 to TRBJ2-3, with TRBD2 matching 7 bases. The CDR3 runs 15 residues. Trimming at V came to 3 bases and at J to 3 bases, leaving 6 bases not matched to a gene. Germline V gene lookup returns CDR1 PRHDT and CDR2 FYEKMQ (reference sequence). CDR3 in amino acids: CASSFQASGTDTQYF. The CDR3 DNA follows: TGTGCCAGCAGCTTTCAGGCTAGCGGTACAGATACGCAGTATTTT. Drawing the rest from reference TRBV13 and TRBJ2-3, the complete variable domain is AAGVIQSPRHLIKEKRETATLKCYPIPRHDTVYWYQQGPGQDPQFLISFYEKMQSDKGSIPDRFSAQQFSDYHSELNMSSLELGDSALYFCASSFQASGTDTQYFGPGTRLTVL.

This clone has a single count. In DNA, the CDR3 is TGTGCCAGCAGAAGGGCGACAGGGAACTATGGCTACACCTTC. This gives the protein CASRRATGNYGYTF. The gene calls are TRBV6-5 and TRBJ1-2, with 7 nucleotides matching TRBD1. The germline V gene encodes CDR1 MNHEY and CDR2 SVGAGI. The CDR3 spans 14 residues. V was clipped by 6 bases and J by 2 bases; unmatched bases: 6.

The genes are TRBV6-5 and TRBJ2-7; possible D gene TRBD2, 6 bases. Trimming took off 8 bases at V and 0 bases at J, with 11 bases between the two ends. The CDR3 sequence is 13 residues long. CDR1 and CDR2 (germline): MNHEY, SVGAGI. CDR3 nucleotides: TGTGCCAGCCGGGACTGGAGCTCCTACGAGCAGTACTTC. It is translated as CASRDWSSYEQYF.

This chain joins TRBV10-3 and TRBJ2-5, with TRBD1 matching over 9 bases. Germline lookup yields CDR1 ENHRY and CDR2 SYGVKD. Losses at the gene ends were 2 bases for V and 5 bases for J; bases not matched to a gene: 6. The CDR3 has 15 amino acids. In DNA, the CDR3 is TGTGCCATCAGTGAGCCGCACAGGGGGCAGGAGACCCAGTACTTC. This translates into CAISEPHRGQETQYF.

This sequence joins TRBV9 and TRBJ1-2; D perhaps matches TRBD1 (6 bases). CDR1 and CDR2 (germline): SGDLS, YYNGEE. V was shortened by 4 bases and J by 4 bases, with 14 bases between the two germline ends. The CDR3 contains 14 residues. The CDR3, as DNA: TGTGCCAGCAGCCAGGGGACGGTCTCCTATGGCTACACCTTC. Residues: CASSQGTVSYGYTF.